Detailed here is one T cell receptor beta chain. Antigen unknown. This entry belongs to a study of siplizumab effects on memory and regulatory T cells. Study results and limitations: Memory cells that were CD4+ and unstimulated gave rise to alloreactive sequences, which siplizumab significantly reduced.

Profiling relied on immunoSEQ multiplex PCR, and the TCRdb table lists in-frame clones only, not all of them. The sample comprises tens of thousands of clones, 75% to 95% of which are singletons, and roughly 29% rests with the top ten. The CDR3 is 13 amino acids. The germline V gene encodes CDR1 SGHAT and CDR2 FQNNGV. V gave up 5 bases and J gave up 4 bases, with 11 bases separating them. The V gene is TRBV11-2, the J gene TRBJ1-1; D gene ambiguous. Specimen: CD8+ T cells sorted from blood. The TCR sequence derives from a human donor in good health. Here the CDR3 reads CASSLDGLTEAFF. The CDR3 DNA follows: TGTGCCAGCAGCCTCGACGGACTCACTGAAGCTTTCTTT.